These 15 T cell receptor beta chains were all obtained from the same sample, sequenced in a study of long-term antiretroviral therapy in people with HIV. Assay version v3.0 of immunoSEQ was used, and it was run at survey level. Measured with immunoSEQ multiplex PCR; TCRdb has only the in-frame clones, and not every one. Among approximately 14,000 clones listed, roughly 78% were seen once. Sequencing used unsorted PBMCs, obtained 3.2 years before starting antiretroviral therapy. These receptors were taken from a middle-aged man with HIV.

This clone occurred once. The chain joins TRBV7-8 to TRBJ2-2; tentatively, D is TRBD1 or TRBD2 (5 bases each). CDR3 size: 18 residues. Germline lookup yields CDR1 SGHVS and CDR2 FQNEAQ. V was cut by 1 base and J by 2 bases, with 17 bases left in between. CDR3 protein: CASSLGQLLGLNTGELFF. CDR3 coding DNA: TGTGCCAGCAGCTTAGGACAGCTCCTTGGACTTAACACCGGGGAGCTGTTTTTT.

The chain links TRBV7-9 to TRBJ2-1, with 7 bases that match TRBD2. The V gene's germline CDR1 is SEHNR and CDR2 FQNEAQ (reference sequence). The trim removed 5 bases at V and 12 bases at J, leaving 16 bases unmatched. This CDR3 region has 15 residues. The CDR3 DNA reads as TGTGCCAGCAGCCGGGGAGGCGGGGGAAGCGGCGGGCAGTTCTTC. This translates into CASSRGGGGSGGQFF.

This clone has only a few counts. The chain links TRBV10-1 to TRBJ2-5; D gene unclear. CDR1 is WNHNN and CDR2 is SYGVQD in the germline V gene (reference sequence). V shed 2 bases and J shed 5 bases, with 12 bases lying between them. This CDR3 spans 14 amino acids. CDR3 coding DNA: TGCGCCAGCAGTGAGGGTTCTCCGTGGGAGACCCAGTACTTC. This codes for CASSEGSPWETQYF.

This chain connects TRBV9 to TRBJ1-4; the D is unclear. V lost 0 bases and J 2 bases, leaving 8 bases between the germline ends. Germline lookup yields CDR1 SGDLS and CDR2 YYNGEE. CDR3 size: 15 residues. CDR3 nucleotides: TGTGCCAGCAGCGTAGACGCCGCGACTAATGAAAAACTGTTTTTT. Translated: CASSVDAATNEKLFF.

This chain uses TRBV11-2 with TRBJ2-3, with unresolved D. The germline gives CDR1 SGHAT, CDR2 FQNNGV. The V end lost 5 bases, the J end lost 0 bases, and 3 bases lay between the germline ends. This CDR3 contains 12 residues. CDR3 sequence reads: CASSHSTDTQYF. As DNA, the CDR3 is TGTGCCAGCAGCCACAGCACAGATACGCAGTATTTT.

The chain recombines TRBV10-1 with TRBJ2-7, with TRBD1 matching 9 bases. V lost 8 bases, J lost 4 bases, and 12 bases stayed unmatched. CDR1 is WNHNN, CDR2 SYGVQD, per germline (reference sequence). This CDR3 spans 15 amino acids. The CDR3 nucleotides are TGCGCCAGCGGTGGACCCGGGACAGGGAAGTACGAGCAGTACTTC. This codes for CASGGPGTGKYEQYF.

The chain joins TRBV27 to TRBJ2-7; 9 bases fit TRBD1. CDR3 length: 14 amino acids. V dropped 6 bases and J dropped 6; count of bases not matched to a gene: 9. The V gene's germline CDR1 is MNHEY and CDR2 SMNVEV (reference sequence). The CDR3 nucleotides are TGTGCCAGCAGCTTGGGACAGGGAGGACTCGAGCAGTACTTC. Translated: CASSLGQGGLEQYF.

This chain uses TRBV11-2 with TRBJ2-5, with D possibly being TRBD1 (6 bases). V lost 5 bases and J lost 3, with 7 bases in between. This CDR3 comprises 12 residues. Looked up from germline, CDR1 is SGHAT and CDR2 is FQNNGV. Written as DNA, the CDR3 is TGTGCCAGCAGCCGGACAGAAGAGACCCAGTACTTC. As protein: CASSRTEETQYF.

The V gene is TRBV7-2, the J gene TRBJ2-7, with a tentative D call TRBD2 (6 bases). The CDR3 has 13 amino acids. Trimming cost V 3 bases and J 7 bases, with 13 bases left between them. The germline CDR1 and CDR2 sequences are SGHTA and FQGNSA. The CDR3: CASSFRTRGEQYF. The CDR3 DNA follows: TGTGCCAGCAGCTTTCGGACCCGGGGGGAGCAGTACTTC. Drawing the rest from reference TRBV7-2 and TRBJ2-7, the complete variable domain is GAGVSQSPSNKVTEKGKDVELRCDPISGHTALYWYRQSLGQGLEFLIYFQGNSAPDKSGLPSDRFSAERTGGSVSTLTIQRTQQEDSAVYLCASSFRTRGEQYFGPGTRLTVT.

The V gene is TRBV29-1, the J gene TRBJ2-5; TRBD1 is a possible D gene (5 bases). CDR1 SQVTM and CDR2 ANQGSEA come from the germline V gene. Trimming removed 4 bases from V and 5 bases from J, with 11 bases in between. The length of the CDR3 is 12 residues. The CDR3 protein is CSVGREGETQYF. CDR3 nucleotides: TGCAGCGTTGGCAGGGAAGGGGAGACCCAGTACTTC.

This chain uses TRBV5-6 with TRBJ1-1; D is possibly TRBD1 (5 bases). V was clipped by 5 bases and J by 4 bases, with 21 bases between them. This CDR3 region has 16 residues. Germline V CDR1 and CDR2: SGHDT, YYEEEE. The CDR3 DNA follows: TGTGCCAGCAGGCGCCGGGACTCCGGGCGTGGCACTGAAGCTTTCTTT. It encodes CASRRRDSGRGTEAFF.

The V gene is TRBV4-1, the J gene TRBJ1-4; possible D gene TRBD1, 6 bases. Germline V CDR1 and CDR2: MGHRA, YSYEKL. This CDR3 comprises 16 residues. The V end lost 0 bases, the J end lost 9 bases, and 17 bases lay between the germline ends. In DNA, the CDR3 is TGCGCCAGCAGCCAAGATGAGGGGGAGCGCCCGAAAAAACTGTTTTTT. Its protein product is CASSQDEGERPKKLFF.

The V and J genes are TRBV5-1 and TRBJ2-5; 9 positions agree with TRBD1. Germline CDR1 reads SGHRS; CDR2 reads YFSETQ. CDR3 size: 15 residues. J was trimmed by 3 bases and V by 4 bases; bases with no gene match: 7. This chain's CDR3 is CASSENRGREETQYF. DNA of the CDR3: TGCGCCAGCAGCGAGAACAGGGGGCGGGAAGAGACCCAGTACTTC.

CDR3 in amino acids: CASSWSGGSSYNEQFF. CDR3 coding DNA: TGTGCCAGCAGCTGGAGCGGGGGTAGCTCCTACAATGAGCAGTTCTTC. The chain uses TRBV9 and TRBJ2-1; 8 positions match TRBD2. V shed 4 bases, J shed 0 bases, and the junction held 6 bases outside the gene matches. The CDR3 is 16 amino acids. CDR1 and CDR2 from the germline V gene are SGDLS and YYNGEE.

The V call is TRBV9, the J call TRBJ2-2; 8 bases line up with TRBD2. Germline loops: CDR1 SGDLS, CDR2 YYNGEE. Unmatched junction bases numbered 3, after V lost 4 bases and J lost 1 base. The CDR3 consists of 15 residues. The CDR3 nucleotides are TGTGCCAGCAGCCTGGCGGGGGGGAACACCGGGGAGCTGTTTTTT. This encodes CASSLAGGNTGELFF.